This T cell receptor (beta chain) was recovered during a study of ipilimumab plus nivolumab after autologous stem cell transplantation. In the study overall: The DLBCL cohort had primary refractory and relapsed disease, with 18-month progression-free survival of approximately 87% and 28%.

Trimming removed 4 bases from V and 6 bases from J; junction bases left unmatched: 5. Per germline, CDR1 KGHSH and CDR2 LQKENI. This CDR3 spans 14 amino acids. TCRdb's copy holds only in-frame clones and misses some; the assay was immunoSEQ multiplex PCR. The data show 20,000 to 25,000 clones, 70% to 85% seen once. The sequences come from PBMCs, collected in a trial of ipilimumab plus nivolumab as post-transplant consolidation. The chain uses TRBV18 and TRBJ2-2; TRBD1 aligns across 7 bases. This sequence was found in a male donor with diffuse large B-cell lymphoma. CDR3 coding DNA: TGTGCCAGCTCACTTGACAGGGTGGCCGGGGAGCTGTTTTTT. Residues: CASSLDRVAGELFF.